This T cell receptor (beta chain) was profiled in a study of early T cells in non-severe SARS-CoV-2 infection. This clonotype was detected only a few times. TCRdb reprocessed the 5' RACE reads with MiXCR, giving one entry per CDR3 protein. The table lists about 56,000 distinct CDR3 sequences, about 15% of them singletons. Germline lookup yields CDR1 MGHRA and CDR2 YSYEKL. This CDR3 is 13 amino acids long. Trimming cost V 2 bases and J 12 bases, with 14 bases left between them. The sample was whole blood, taken at baseline. The chain links TRBV4-1 to TRBJ2-1; the D call may be TRBD1 or TRBD2 (5 bases each). The source of this sequence is an adult who was a healthcare worker with PCR-confirmed SARS-CoV-2 infection or an uninfected control (not recorded which). CDR3 sequence reads: CASSQFRGGGQFF. DNA of the CDR3: TGCGCCAGCAGCCAATTTAGGGGTGGAGGGCAGTTCTTC.